The clone carrying this T cell receptor beta chain was observed a few times. The antigen remains unidentified. The entirety of the isolated RNA underwent reverse transcription, so expressed TCRB transcripts were sequenced. The assay was immunoSEQ multiplex PCR, and TCRdb's table has in-frame clones only and misses some. The sample has over 150,000 clones, 7.8% seen once. The data stem from a study of beta chain features in type 1 diabetes. The V gene end was trimmed by 4 bases and the J gene end by 1 base; junction bases not matched to a gene: 7. Per germline, CDR1 ENHRY and CDR2 SYGVKD. The CDR3 length is 16 residues. Whole-study findings and limits: The influence of HLA type on TCRB rearrangement stayed undetermined. Among patients with Type 1 diabetes, TCRB CDR3s were moderately but significantly shorter in every one of the four CD4+ subsets.

The chain uses TRBV10-3 and TRBJ2-7, with 10 bases fitting TRBD2. The sequence was obtained from a woman in her thirties or forties with type 1 diabetes. The sequenced sample was central memory CD4+ T cells from blood. CDR3 sequence reads: CAISVIAGGLSYEQYF. The DNA for the CDR3 is TGTGCCATCAGTGTCATAGCGGGAGGCCTATCCTACGAGCAGTACTTC.